This TCR beta chain was identified in a study of T-cell memory formation after mild COVID-19. In the study overall: Largely, the TCR clusters proved donor specific. Study-wide results and limits: Pre-infection memory showed some responding clones, and this suggested that cross-reactive memory joined.

About this clonotype: Its antigen is as yet unknown.

TCRdb reanalysed the 5' RACE reads using MiXCR and keeps one entry per CDR3 protein. The sample includes tens of thousands of distinct CDR3 sequences, roughly 12% of them seen just once. The CDR3 runs 14 residues. Germline lookup yields CDR1 SGHAT and CDR2 FQDESV (reference sequence). V lost 3 bases and J lost 5, with 10 bases in between. J is TRBJ2-2 and V is TRBV11-1; possible D gene TRBD1, 6 bases. The receptor comes from a man aged 18 to 35 who had mild COVID-19 (a few samples of this study predate the infection). Cell type and time point are not known. The sample comprised PBMCs or a T cell subset sorted from them (not recorded which). The CDR3: CASSLLQGTGELFF. The CDR3 DNA sequence: TGTGCCAGCAGCTTGTTACAGGGTACCGGGGAGCTGTTTTTT.